The 14 T cell receptor beta chains given below trace back to one sample, sequenced in a study of Ad26.COV2.S vaccination and SARS-CoV-2 variants. TCRdb keeps only in-frame clones here, not all; method: immunoSEQ multiplex PCR. The sample has 350,000 to 400,000 clones, roughly nine tenths seen once. Stated treatment: over 15 received Ad26.COV2.S at low or high dose, single or two shots; roughly 5 received placebo; per-sample allocation not given. Repertoires come from day 63 after the first vaccine or placebo injection. The input for sequencing was peripheral blood, taken in a trial of Ad26.COV2.S vaccine versus placebo. These receptors were taken from a person aged 18-60 years who received the Ad26.COV2.S COVID-19 vaccine or a placebo.

The V and J genes are TRBV25-1 and TRBJ1-1; D is possibly TRBD1 (5 bases). Trimming pared 1 base from V and 5 bases from J, leaving 11 bases between. Germline CDR1 MGHDK, CDR2 SYGVNS. The CDR3 runs to 14 residues. The CDR3 nucleotides read TGTGCCAGCAGTGAATTGGACAAAAATACTGAAGCTTTCTTT. Amino acid sequence: CASSELDKNTEAFF.

On this clone: Other DNA sequences in this specimen translate into the identical CDR3. The rearrangement uses TRBV2 and TRBJ1-2; D gene uncertain. Trimming pared 5 bases from V and 4 bases from J, leaving 5 bases between. The CDR3 is 11 residues long. Germline V gives CDR1 SNHLY, CDR2 FYNNEI. The CDR3 loop reads CASSRSYGYTF. DNA for the CDR3: TGTGCCAGCAGTCGGAGCTATGGCTACACCTTC.

The chain joins TRBV19 to TRBJ1-4, with D tentatively TRBD1 (5 bases). Germline-derived CDR1 and CDR2 are LNHDA and SQIVND (reference sequence). The CDR3 totals 13 residues. Between the trimmed V and J ends, which lost 9 bases and 12 bases, there was a span of 20 bases. The CDR3 here is CASQSPSGGELFF. The CDR3 region has the DNA TGTGCCAGCCAGTCTCCGTCGGGGGGAGAACTGTTTTTT.

About this clone itself: Within the sample, other DNA sequences also encode this same CDR3. The chain employs TRBV15 and TRBJ1-1; possibly TRBD1 for D (6 bases). The V end lost 0 bases, the J end lost 8 bases, and 7 bases lay between the germline ends. The CDR3 covers 12 residues. The V gene's germline CDR1 is LNHNV and CDR2 YYDKDF (reference sequence). CDR3 in amino acids: CATSRDGGEAFF. The CDR3 DNA reads TGTGCCACCAGCAGAGATGGGGGCGAAGCTTTCTTT.

This clone was found once. The V and J genes are TRBV27 and TRBJ2-1, with 9 bases that match TRBD2. The CDR3 loop spans 14 amino acids. Germline V gene sequence: CDR1 MNHEY, CDR2 SMNVEV (reference sequence). The J segment lost 7 bases and the V segment lost 4 bases, leaving 5 bases of the junction unmatched. The CDR3 is CASSSGLAGNEQFF. CDR3 in DNA: TGTGCCAGCAGTTCGGGACTAGCAGGAAATGAGCAGTTCTTC.

The DNA of the CDR3 is TGTGCCAGCAGCTACGACAGGAGCACAGATACGCAGTATTTT. It specifies CASSYDRSTDTQYF. The rearrangement joins TRBV28 to TRBJ2-3; a weak D match, TRBD1 (6 bases). The V gene lost 6 bases and the J gene lost 0 bases, with 10 bases spanning the gap. The CDR3 sequence is 14 residues long. Germline V lookup: CDR1 MDHEN, CDR2 SYDVKM.

V is TRBV5-4 and J is TRBJ1-3; the D gene is possibly TRBD1 (5 bases). Per germline, CDR1 SGHNT and CDR2 YYREEE (reference sequence). Trimming took 8 bases from V and 0 from J, leaving 9 bases between them. This CDR3 region has 13 residues. The CDR3 DNA follows: TGTGCCAGGGCAGGGACCTCTGGAAACACCATATATTTT. It is translated as CARAGTSGNTIYF.

The J gene is TRBJ1-1, the V gene TRBV10-3, with 8 bases identical to TRBD1. Germline values: CDR1 ENHRY, CDR2 SYGVKD. V gave up 2 bases and J gave up 1 base; unmatched junction bases: 12. This CDR3 is 18 amino acids long. The CDR3 region is CAISEKRDRLIGNTEAFF. CDR3 nucleotide sequence: TGTGCCATCAGTGAGAAGCGGGACAGGCTCATTGGGAACACTGAAGCTTTCTTT.

The chain combines TRBV19 with TRBJ2-5, with D possibly matching TRBD1 (6 bases). CDR1 is LNHDA and CDR2 is SQIVND in the germline V gene (reference sequence). The CDR3 is made up of 15 amino acids. With 2 bases removed from V and 4 bases from J, the gap between germline ends came to 14 bases. The CDR3 nucleotides read TGTGCCAGTAGTATAAGGTCCACAGGGCTAGAGACCCAGTACTTC. Amino acid sequence: CASSIRSTGLETQYF.

The V gene is TRBV2, the J gene TRBJ2-3, with 10 bases matching TRBD2. Germline V CDR1 and CDR2: SNHLY, FYNNEI. J gave up 2 bases and V 7 bases, and 6 bases lay outside the gene matches. The CDR3 is 15 residues long. CDR3 loop: CASIRTSGSTDTQYF. CDR3 sequence (DNA): TGTGCCAGCATACGGACTAGCGGTTCCACAGATACGCAGTATTTT.

The chain combines TRBV5-4 with TRBJ1-1; perhaps TRBD1 as D (5 bases). Per the germline V gene, CDR1 is SGHNT and CDR2 is YYREEE (reference sequence). Trimming cost V 2 bases and J 1 base, with 12 bases left between them. The CDR3 is 15 amino acids. The CDR3 DNA is TGTGCCAGCAGCTTCGATAGGGGAAGGAACACTGAAGCTTTCTTT. Protein: CASSFDRGRNTEAFF.

This clone is a singleton in its sample. This rearrangement joins TRBV10-3 to TRBJ1-1; perhaps TRBD1 as D (6 bases). V lost 0 bases and J 3 bases, leaving 11 bases between the germline ends. This CDR3 has 15 residues. Germline V lookup: CDR1 ENHRY, CDR2 SYGVKD. The DNA of the CDR3 is TGTGCCATCAGTGAGTCTCCGGGGGCCCACACTGAAGCTTTCTTT. This codes for CAISESPGAHTEAFF.

This sequence joins TRBV4-1 and TRBJ1-1; D unresolved. The germline gives CDR1 MGHRA, CDR2 YSYEKL. This CDR3 comprises 13 residues. The V end lost 5 bases, the J end lost 1 base, and 8 bases lay between the germline ends. The DNA of the CDR3 is TGCGCCAGCAGCGCGACCCAGAACACTGAAGCTTTCTTT. It encodes CASSATQNTEAFF.

This clone came up once. In nucleotides, the CDR3 is TGTGCCAGCAGCCCGTCTGGCGGGGGGTTGACAGATACGCAGTATTTT. Translation gives CASSPSGGGLTDTQYF. V gene TRBV3-1 (or the pseudogene TRBV3-2) combines with J gene TRBJ2-3, with 8 bases lining up with TRBD2. The germline CDR1 and CDR2 sequences are LGHDT and YNNKEL (reference sequence). The CDR3 loop spans 16 amino acids. V was pared by 4 bases and J by 3 bases, with 9 bases of the junction left unmatched.